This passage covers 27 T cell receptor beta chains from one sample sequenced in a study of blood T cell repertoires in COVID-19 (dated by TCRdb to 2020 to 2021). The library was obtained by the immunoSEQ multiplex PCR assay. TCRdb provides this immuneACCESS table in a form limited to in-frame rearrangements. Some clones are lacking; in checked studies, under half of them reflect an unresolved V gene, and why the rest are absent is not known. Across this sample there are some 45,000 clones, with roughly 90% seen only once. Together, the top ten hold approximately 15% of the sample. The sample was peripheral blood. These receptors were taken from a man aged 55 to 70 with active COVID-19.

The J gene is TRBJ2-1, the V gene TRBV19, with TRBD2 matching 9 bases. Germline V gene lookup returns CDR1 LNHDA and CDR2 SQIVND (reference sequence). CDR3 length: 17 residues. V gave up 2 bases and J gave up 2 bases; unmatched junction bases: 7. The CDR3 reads CASSITSGSIAYNEQFF. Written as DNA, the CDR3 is TGTGCCAGTAGTATAACTAGCGGGTCTATCGCCTACAATGAGCAGTTCTTC.

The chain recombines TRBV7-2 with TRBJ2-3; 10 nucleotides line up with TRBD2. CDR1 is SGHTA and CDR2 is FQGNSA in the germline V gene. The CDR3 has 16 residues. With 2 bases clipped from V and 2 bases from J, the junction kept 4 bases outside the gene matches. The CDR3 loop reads CASSLNGLAVTDTQYF. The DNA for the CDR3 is TGTGCCAGCAGCTTAAACGGACTAGCGGTCACAGATACGCAGTATTTT.

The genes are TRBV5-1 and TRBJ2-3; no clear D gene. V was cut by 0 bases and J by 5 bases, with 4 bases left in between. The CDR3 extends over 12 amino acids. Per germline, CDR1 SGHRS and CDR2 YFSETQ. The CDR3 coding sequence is TGCGCCAGCAGCTTGGGGAGAGATACGCAGTATTTT. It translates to CASSLGRDTQYF.

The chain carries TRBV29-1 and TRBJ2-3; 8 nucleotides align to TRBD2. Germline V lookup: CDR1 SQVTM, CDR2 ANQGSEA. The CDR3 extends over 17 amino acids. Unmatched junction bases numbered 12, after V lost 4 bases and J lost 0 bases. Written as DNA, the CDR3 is TGCAGCGTTGTGGGCTTAGCGGGGACTTTTAGCACAGATACGCAGTATTTT. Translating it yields CSVVGLAGTFSTDTQYF.

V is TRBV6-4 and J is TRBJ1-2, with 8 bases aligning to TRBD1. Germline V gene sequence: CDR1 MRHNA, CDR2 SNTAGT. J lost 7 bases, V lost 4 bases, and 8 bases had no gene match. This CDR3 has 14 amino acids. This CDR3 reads CASSASPGTGGYTF. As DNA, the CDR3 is TGTGCCAGCAGTGCCTCTCCCGGGACAGGTGGCTACACCTTC.

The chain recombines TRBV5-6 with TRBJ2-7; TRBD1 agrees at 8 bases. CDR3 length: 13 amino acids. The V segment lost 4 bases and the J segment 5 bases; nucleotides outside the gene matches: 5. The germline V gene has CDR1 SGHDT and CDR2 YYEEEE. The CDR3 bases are TGTGCCAGCAGCCCGTACAGGGGGAACGAGCAGTACTTC. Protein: CASSPYRGNEQYF.

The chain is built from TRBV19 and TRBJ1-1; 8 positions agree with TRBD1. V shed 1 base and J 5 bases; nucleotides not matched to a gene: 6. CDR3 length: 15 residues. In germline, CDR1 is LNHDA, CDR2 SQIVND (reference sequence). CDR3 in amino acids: CASSIVQQGGTEAFF. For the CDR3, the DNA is TGTGCCAGTAGTATAGTCCAACAGGGGGGGACTGAAGCTTTCTTT.

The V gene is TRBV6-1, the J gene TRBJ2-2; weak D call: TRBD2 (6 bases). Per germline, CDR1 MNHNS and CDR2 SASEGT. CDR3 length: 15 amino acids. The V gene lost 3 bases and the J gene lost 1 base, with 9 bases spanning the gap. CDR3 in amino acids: CASSEAGRNTGELFF. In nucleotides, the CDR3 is TGTGCCAGCAGTGAGGCGGGACGGAACACCGGGGAGCTGTTTTTT.

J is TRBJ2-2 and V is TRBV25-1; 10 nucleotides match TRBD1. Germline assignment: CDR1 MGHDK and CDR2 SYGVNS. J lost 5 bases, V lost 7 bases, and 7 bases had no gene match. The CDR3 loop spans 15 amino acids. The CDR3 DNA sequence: TGTGCCAGCAAGCCCGGGACAGGGGTTACCGGGGAGCTGTTTTTT. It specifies CASKPGTGVTGELFF.

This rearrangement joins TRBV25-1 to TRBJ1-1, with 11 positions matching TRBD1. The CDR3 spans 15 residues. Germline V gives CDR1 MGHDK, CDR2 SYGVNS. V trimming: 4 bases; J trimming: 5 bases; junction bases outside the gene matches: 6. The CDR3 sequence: CASSGVDRGRTEAFF. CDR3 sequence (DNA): TGTGCCAGCAGTGGGGTGGACAGGGGGCGGACTGAAGCTTTCTTT. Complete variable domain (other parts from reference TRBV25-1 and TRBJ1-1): EADIYQTPRYLVIGTGKKITLECSQTMGHDKMYWYQQDPGMELHLIHYSYGVNSTEKGDLSSESTVSRIRTEHFPLTLESARPSHTSQYLCASSGVDRGRTEAFFGQGTRLTVV.

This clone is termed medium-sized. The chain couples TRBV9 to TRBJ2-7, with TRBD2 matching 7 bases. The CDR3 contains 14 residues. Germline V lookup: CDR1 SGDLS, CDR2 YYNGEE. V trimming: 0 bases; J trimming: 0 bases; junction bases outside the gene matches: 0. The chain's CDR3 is CASSVGDYSYEQYF. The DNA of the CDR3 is TGTGCCAGCAGCGTAGGGGACTACTCCTACGAGCAGTACTTC.

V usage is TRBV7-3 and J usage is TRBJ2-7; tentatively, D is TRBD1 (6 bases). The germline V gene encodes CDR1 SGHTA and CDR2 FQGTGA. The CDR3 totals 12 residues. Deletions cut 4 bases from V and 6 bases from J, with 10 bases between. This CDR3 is CASSSTGSEQYF. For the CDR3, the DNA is TGTGCCAGCAGCTCCACAGGGAGCGAGCAGTACTTC.

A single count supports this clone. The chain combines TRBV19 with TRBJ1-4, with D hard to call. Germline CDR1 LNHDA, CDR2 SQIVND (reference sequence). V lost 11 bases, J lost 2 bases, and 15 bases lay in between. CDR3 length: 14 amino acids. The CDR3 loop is CASTSGSTNEKLFF. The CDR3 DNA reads TGTGCCTCGACTTCGGGGTCTACTAATGAAAAACTGTTTTTT.

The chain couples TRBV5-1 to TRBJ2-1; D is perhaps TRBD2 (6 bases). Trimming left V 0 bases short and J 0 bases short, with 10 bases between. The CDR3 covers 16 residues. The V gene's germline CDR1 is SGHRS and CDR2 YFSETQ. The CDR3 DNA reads TGCGCCAGCAGCTTGGCTGCGGGAAGCTCCTACAATGAGCAGTTCTTC. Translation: CASSLAAGSSYNEQFF.

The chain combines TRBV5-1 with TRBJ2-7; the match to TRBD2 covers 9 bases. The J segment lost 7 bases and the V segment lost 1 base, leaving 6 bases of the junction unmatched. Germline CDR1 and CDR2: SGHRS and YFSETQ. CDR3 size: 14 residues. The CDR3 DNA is TGCGCCAGCAGCTTGCGTAGCGGGAGAGTAGAGCAGTACTTC. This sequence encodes CASSLRSGRVEQYF.

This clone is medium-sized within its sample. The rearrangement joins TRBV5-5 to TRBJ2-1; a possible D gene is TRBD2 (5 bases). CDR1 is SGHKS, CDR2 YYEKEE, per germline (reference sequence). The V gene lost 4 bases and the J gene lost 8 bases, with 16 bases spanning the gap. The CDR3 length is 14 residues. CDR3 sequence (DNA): TGTGCCAGCAGCCTGGGTCCAACCGGGGATGAGCAGTTCTTC. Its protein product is CASSLGPTGDEQFF. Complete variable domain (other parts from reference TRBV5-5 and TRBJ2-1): DAGVTQSPTHLIKTRGQQVTLRCSPISGHKSVSWYQQVLGQGPQFIFQYYEKEERGRGNFPDRFSARQFPNYSSELNVNALLLGDSALYLCASSLGPTGDEQFFGPGTRLTVL.

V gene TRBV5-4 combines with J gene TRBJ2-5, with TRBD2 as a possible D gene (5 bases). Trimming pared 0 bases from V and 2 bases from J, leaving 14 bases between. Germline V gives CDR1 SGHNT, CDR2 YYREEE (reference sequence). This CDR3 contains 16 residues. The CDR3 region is CASSLVGKAEQETQYF. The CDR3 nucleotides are TGTGCCAGCAGCTTGGTCGGGAAGGCGGAACAAGAGACCCAGTACTTC.

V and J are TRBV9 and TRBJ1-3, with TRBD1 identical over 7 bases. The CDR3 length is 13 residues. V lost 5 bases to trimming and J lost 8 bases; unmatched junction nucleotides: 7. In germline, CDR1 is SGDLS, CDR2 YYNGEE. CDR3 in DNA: TGTGCCAGCAGTACGGGACAGCGCGACACCATATATTTT. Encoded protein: CASSTGQRDTIYF.

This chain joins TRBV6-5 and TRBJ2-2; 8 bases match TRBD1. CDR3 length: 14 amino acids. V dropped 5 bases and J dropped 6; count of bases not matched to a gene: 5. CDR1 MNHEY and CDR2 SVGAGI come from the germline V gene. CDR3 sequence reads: CASSRGQGSGELFF. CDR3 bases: TGTGCCAGCAGTCGTGGACAGGGTTCCGGGGAGCTGTTTTTT.

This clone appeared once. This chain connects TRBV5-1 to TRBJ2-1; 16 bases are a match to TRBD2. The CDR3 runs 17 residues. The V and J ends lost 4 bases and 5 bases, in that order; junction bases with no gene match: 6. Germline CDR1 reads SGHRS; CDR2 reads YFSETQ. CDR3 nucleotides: TGCGCCAGCAGCCCCGGTGGGACTAGCGGGAGGGACAATGAGCAGTTCTTC. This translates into CASSPGGTSGRDNEQFF.

The CDR3: CASSFEVNTEAFF. DNA for the CDR3: TGCGCCAGCAGCTTCGAGGTGAACACTGAAGCTTTCTTT. J is TRBJ1-1 and V is TRBV5-1; no clear D gene. The CDR3 is 13 amino acids. V was cut by 2 bases and J by 0 bases, with 5 bases left in between. Germline V gene sequence: CDR1 SGHRS, CDR2 YFSETQ. Drawing the rest from reference TRBV5-1 and TRBJ1-1, the complete variable domain is KAGVTQTPRYLIKTRGQQVTLSCSPISGHRSVSWYQQTPGQGLQFLFEYFSETQRNKGNFPGRFSGRQFSNSRSEMNVSTLELGDSALYLCASSFEVNTEAFFGQGTRLTVV.

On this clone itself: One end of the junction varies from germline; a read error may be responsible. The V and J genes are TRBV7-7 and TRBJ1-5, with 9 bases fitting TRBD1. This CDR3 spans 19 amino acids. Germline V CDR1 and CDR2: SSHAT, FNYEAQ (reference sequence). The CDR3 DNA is TGTGCTAGCAGCTTAGGAAGGGCCGGGGACAGGGTAACAGATCAGCCCCAGCATTTT. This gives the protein CASSLGRAGDRVTDQPQHF.

The CDR3: CASSLAGWANTGELFF. CDR3 nucleotides: TGCGCCAGCAGCTTGGCGGGATGGGCGAACACCGGGGAGCTGTTTTTT. The V and J genes are TRBV5-1 and TRBJ2-2; TRBD2 might be the D (5 bases). Looked up from germline, CDR1 is SGHRS and CDR2 is YFSETQ. The CDR3 spans 16 residues. Trimming removed 0 bases at V and 0 bases at J, with 9 bases between.

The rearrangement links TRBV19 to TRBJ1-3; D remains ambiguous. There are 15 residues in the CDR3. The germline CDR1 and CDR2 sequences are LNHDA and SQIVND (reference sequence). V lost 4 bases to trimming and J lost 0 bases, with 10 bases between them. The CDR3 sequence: CASSTGLGSGNTIYF. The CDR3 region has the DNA TGTGCCAGTAGTACCGGACTGGGCTCTGGAAACACCATATATTTT. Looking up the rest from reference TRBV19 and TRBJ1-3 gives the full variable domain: DGGITQSPKYLFRKEGQNVTLSCEQNLNHDAMYWYRQDPGQGLRLIYYSQIVNDFQKGDIAEGYSVSREKKESFPLTVTSAQKNPTAFYLCASSTGLGSGNTIYFGEGSWLTVV.

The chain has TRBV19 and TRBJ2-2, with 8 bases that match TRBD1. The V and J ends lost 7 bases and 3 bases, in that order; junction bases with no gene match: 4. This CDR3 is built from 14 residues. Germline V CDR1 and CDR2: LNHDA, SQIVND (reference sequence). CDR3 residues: CASKGTGDTGELFF. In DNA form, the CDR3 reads TGTGCCAGTAAGGGGACAGGCGACACCGGGGAGCTGTTTTTT.

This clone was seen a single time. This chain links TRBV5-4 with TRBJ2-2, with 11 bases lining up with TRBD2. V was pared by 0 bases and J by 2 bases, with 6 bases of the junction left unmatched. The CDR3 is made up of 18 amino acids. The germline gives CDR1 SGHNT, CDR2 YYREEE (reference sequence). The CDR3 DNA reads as TGTGCCAGCAGCTTGGGTCTAGCGGGAGGTTATAACACCGGGGAGCTGTTTTTT. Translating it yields CASSLGLAGGYNTGELFF.

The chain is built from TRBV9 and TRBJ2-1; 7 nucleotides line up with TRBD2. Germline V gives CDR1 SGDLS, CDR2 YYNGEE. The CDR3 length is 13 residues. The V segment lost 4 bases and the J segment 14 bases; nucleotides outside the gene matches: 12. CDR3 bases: TGTGCCAGCAGCACACGCTTGGCGGGAGAGGAGTTCTTC. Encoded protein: CASSTRLAGEEFF.